This T cell receptor beta chain appears in the sequencing data of a study of shared clonotypes between healthy human individuals. Study-wide points: Researchers sampled blood only, noting tissue repertoires likely differ. Non-shared clonotypes showed lower generation probabilities than clonotypes common to all four donors.

Repertoires were generated with immunoSEQ multiplex PCR, while TCRdb's copy carries only in-frame clones and drops some. The profile shows approximately 810,000 clones, over 90% of them singletons. Only CD45RO-negative cells positively selected for CCR7 counted as naive CD8 cells, so terminally differentiated effector memory CD45RA+ cells were excluded. Donors comprised healthy HIV-negative adults lacking recent acute infections or vaccinations. Within Nashville, Tennessee resided all donors, each a Caucasian adult. The table lists this clone with a count of one. Its antigen is unknown. Per the germline V gene, CDR1 is MDHEN and CDR2 is SYDVKM. The V and J ends lost 5 bases and 2 bases, in that order; junction bases with no gene match: 2. This CDR3 spans 13 amino acids.

The specimen sequenced was naive CD8+ T cells sorted from blood. The sequence derives from a man in his thirties or forties in good health. The chain recombines TRBV28 with TRBJ2-7; 8 bases agree with TRBD2. CDR3 amino acids: CASSNGGAYEQYF. CDR3 sequence (DNA): TGTGCCAGCAGTAACGGGGGGGCCTACGAGCAGTACTTC.